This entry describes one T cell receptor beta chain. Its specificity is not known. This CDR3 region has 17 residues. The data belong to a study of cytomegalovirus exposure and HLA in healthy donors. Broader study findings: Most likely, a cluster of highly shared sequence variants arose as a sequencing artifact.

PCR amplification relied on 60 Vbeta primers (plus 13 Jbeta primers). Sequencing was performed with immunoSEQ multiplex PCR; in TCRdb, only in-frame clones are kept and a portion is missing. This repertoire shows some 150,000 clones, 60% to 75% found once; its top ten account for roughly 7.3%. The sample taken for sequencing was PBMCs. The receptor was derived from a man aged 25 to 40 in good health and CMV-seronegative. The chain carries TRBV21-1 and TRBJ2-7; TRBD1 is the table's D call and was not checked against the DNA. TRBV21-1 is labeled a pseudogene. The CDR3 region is CASSKRADRPAPYEQYF. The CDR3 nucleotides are TGTGCCAGCAGCAAAAGGGCTGACAGACCCGCCCCCTACGAGCAGTACTTC.